This entry lists 20 T cell receptor beta chains sequenced from one sample in a study of blood T cells in healthy people across ages. A second roughly 6 to 11 cycle PCR used barcoded and J-beta primers. Via MiXCR, TCRdb re-called the 5' RACE reads, giving one row per CDR3 protein. The table shows about 640,000 distinct CDR3 sequences, with 58% occurring only once. The sample consisted of blood. The receptors were gathered from a man in his 60s in good health.

This clonotype was observed a few times. The chain employs TRBV3-1 and TRBJ1-1; maybe TRBD1 (6 bases). The V end was cut by 4 bases, the J end by 5 bases, with 14 bases between. The CDR3 is made up of 14 amino acids. Germline CDR1 LGHDT, CDR2 YNNKEL (reference sequence). The CDR3 sequence: CASSRFQGSTEAFF. The CDR3 nucleotides are TGTGCCAGCAGCCGGTTCCAGGGGTCGACTGAAGCTTTCTTT.

This chain connects TRBV2 to TRBJ1-2; TRBD1 is a possible D gene (5 bases). From germline, CDR1 is SNHLY and CDR2 FYNNEI. The CDR3 spans 16 residues. V lost 0 bases and J 7 bases, leaving 18 bases between the germline ends. The CDR3 DNA is TGTGCCAGCAGTGAAGCTGCTCAGGGCATCATGCCTGGCTACACCTTC. Translated: CASSEAAQGIMPGYTF.

DNA of the CDR3: TGTGCCAGCAGCCAGCGCAGGGATGGGGCCAACGTCCTGACTTTC. Translated: CASSQRRDGANVLTF. The chain employs TRBV6-2 or TRBV6-3 and TRBJ2-6; maybe TRBD1 (5 bases). The germline V gene encodes CDR1 MNHEY and CDR2 SVGEGT. V was shortened by 6 bases and J by 3 bases, with 12 bases between the two germline ends. CDR3 length equals 15 residues.

Comment on this clonotype: Sequence at one end of the junction differs from germline and may be a read error. The rearrangement links TRBV7-9 to TRBJ2-1; 7 bases agree with TRBD2. From germline, CDR1 is SEHNR and CDR2 FQNEAQ (reference sequence). The CDR3 length is 16 residues. The CDR3 DNA sequence: TGTGCCAGCATGCTATTGGGGGGGACTTCCTACAATGGGCAGTTCTTC. Translation gives CASMLLGGTSYNGQFF. Using reference TRBV7-9 and TRBJ2-1 for the parts outside the CDR3, the full variable domain is DTGVSQNPRHKITKRGQNVTFRCDPISEHNRLYWYRQTLGQGPEFLTYFQNEAQLEKSRLLSDRFSAERPKGSFSTLEIQRTEQGDSAMYLCASMLLGGTSYNGQFFGPGTRLTVL.

This clonotype was seen a few times. The chain employs TRBV20-1 and TRBJ1-2; the match to TRBD1 covers 9 bases. J gave up 3 bases and V 4 bases, and 6 bases lay outside the gene matches. The CDR3 extends over 14 amino acids. CDR1 and CDR2 (germline): DFQATT, SNEGSKA (reference sequence). This CDR3 reads CSAKGQGLDYGYTF. CDR3 sequence (DNA): TGCAGTGCTAAAGGACAGGGGCTTGACTATGGCTACACCTTC.

V is TRBV10-3 and J is TRBJ1-4; D call uncertain. Trimming took off 0 bases at V and 5 bases at J, with 7 bases between the two ends. From germline, CDR1 is ENHRY and CDR2 SYGVKD. This CDR3 comprises 14 residues. Here the CDR3 DNA reads TGTGCCATCAGTGAGTCTGGAGCGAATGAAAAACTGTTTTTT. Protein product: CAISESGANEKLFF.

This clonotype showed up just a few times. J is TRBJ2-7 and V is TRBV10-3; 12 bases agree with TRBD1. With 6 bases clipped from V and 7 bases from J, the junction kept 7 bases outside the gene matches. The CDR3 extends over 14 amino acids. CDR1 is ENHRY, CDR2 SYGVKD, per germline. The CDR3 nucleotides are TGTGCCATCAGCGCGGGACAGGGGGCGGGGGAGCAGTACTTC. Its protein product is CAISAGQGAGEQYF.

The chain joins TRBV12-3 or TRBV12-4 to TRBJ1-3; D ambiguous. The CDR3 extends over 14 amino acids. The V end lost 6 bases, the J end lost 2 bases, and 11 bases lay between the germline ends. The CDR3, as DNA: TGTGCCAGCAGGCGGCAGGCCACTGGAAACACCATATATTTT. It is translated as CASRRQATGNTIYF.

This clonotype was seen only a few times. The chain couples TRBV20-1 to TRBJ1-2; 8 bases are a match to TRBD1. Germline loops: CDR1 DFQATT, CDR2 SNEGSKA (reference sequence). CDR3 size: 15 residues. After removal of 2 bases from V and 7 bases from J, the junction contained 12 bases not matched to a gene. The CDR3 loop is CSARPRVGTGGGYTF. The CDR3, as DNA: TGCAGTGCTAGACCCCGGGTCGGTACAGGGGGTGGCTACACCTTC.

The gene calls are TRBV6-1 and TRBJ1-2; D is unresolved. CDR3 length: 15 amino acids. The V end lost 6 bases, the J end lost 0 bases, and 14 bases lay between the germline ends. Germline CDR1 MNHNS, CDR2 SASEGT. The CDR3 DNA follows: TGTGCCAGCAGGCCGGGTCAGCCAGCTAACTATGGCTACACCTTC. It codes for CASRPGQPANYGYTF.

The rearrangement joins TRBV10-3 to TRBJ1-2; 10 bases fit TRBD1. The CDR3 is made up of 14 amino acids. Germline CDR1 is ENHRY and CDR2 is SYGVKD. V was pared by 0 bases and J by 8 bases, with 3 bases of the junction left unmatched. Here the CDR3 DNA reads TGTGCCATCAGTGAGTCTTGGGACAGGGGCGGCTACACCTTC. Residues: CAISESWDRGGYTF.

The chain recombines TRBV4-1 with TRBJ2-1, with TRBD1 matching 10 bases. This CDR3 region has 16 residues. CDR1 MGHRA and CDR2 YSYEKL come from the germline V gene. Losses at the gene ends were 4 bases for V and 3 bases for J; bases not matched to a gene: 6. This CDR3 is CASSRAGTGDYNEQFF. DNA for the CDR3: TGCGCCAGCAGCCGGGCGGGGACAGGGGACTACAATGAGCAGTTCTTC.

The CDR3, as DNA: TGCAGTGCTAGAGAGACGGGGGTCTCCTACAATGAGCAGTTCTTC. Residues: CSARETGVSYNEQFF. The rearrangement joins TRBV20-1 to TRBJ2-1; perhaps TRBD2 as D (6 bases). The V and J ends lost 0 bases and 0 bases respectively, with 9 bases between them. From germline, CDR1 is DFQATT and CDR2 SNEGSKA (reference sequence). This CDR3 has 15 amino acids.

This chain connects TRBV7-7 to TRBJ2-5; 8 bases map to TRBD1. Germline-derived CDR1 and CDR2 are SSHAT and FNYEAQ (reference sequence). There are 17 residues in the CDR3. Losses at the gene ends were 5 bases for V and 5 bases for J; bases not matched to a gene: 16. CDR3 DNA: TGTGCCAGCAGCCCCGAGATCGGGGGCAGGGGGCCTGAGACCCAGTACTTC. Amino acid sequence: CASSPEIGGRGPETQYF.

The CDR3 DNA reads TGTGCCAGCAGCCCCCGAGCACAGGAACCAAGGCAGTTCTTC. Translation: CASSPRAQEPRQFF. The chain combines TRBV7-2 with TRBJ2-1, with D maybe TRBD1 (5 bases). Germline V CDR1 and CDR2: SGHTA, FQGNSA. This CDR3 spans 14 amino acids. The V end was cut by 5 bases, the J end by 12 bases, with 20 bases between. Looking up the rest from reference TRBV7-2 and TRBJ2-1 gives the full variable domain: GAGVSQSPSNKVTEKGKDVELRCDPISGHTALYWYRQSLGQGLEFLIYFQGNSAPDKSGLPSDRFSAERTGGSVSTLTIQRTQQEDSAVYLCASSPRAQEPRQFFGPGTRLTVL.

A few counts support this clonotype. The J gene is TRBJ2-4, the V gene TRBV4-1; TRBD2 might be the D (6 bases). The length of the CDR3 is 14 residues. The V gene's germline CDR1 is MGHRA and CDR2 YSYEKL. Trimming removed 0 bases at V and 13 bases at J, with 16 bases between. The CDR3 protein is CASSQDYGGEKQYF. The CDR3 nucleotides read TGCGCCAGCAGCCAAGATTACGGGGGAGAGAAGCAGTACTTC.

With respect to this clonotype: At one end, the junction sequence differs from germline, possibly due to a read error. V usage is TRBV7-2 and J usage is TRBJ2-7; D remains unclear. Germline V CDR1 and CDR2: SGHTA, FQGNSA. The CDR3 is 14 residues long. CDR3 sequence: CASSLGVHSYEQHF. The CDR3 DNA reads TGTGCCAGCAGCTTAGGTGTACATTCCTACGAGCAGCACTTC. The full variable domain, in which reference TRBV7-2 and TRBJ2-7 provide the parts outside the CDR3, is GAGVSQSPSNKVTEKGKDVELRCDPISGHTALYWYRQSLGQGLEFLIYFQGNSAPDKSGLPSDRFSAERTGGSVSTLTIQRTQQEDSAVYLCASSLGVHSYEQHFGPGTRLTVT.

This clonotype was detected a few times. The rearrangement joins TRBV12-3 or TRBV12-4 to TRBJ2-3, with 7 bases that match TRBD2. V shed 5 bases and J 6 bases; nucleotides not matched to a gene: 8. CDR3 length: 14 residues. The CDR3: CASSIFRRGDTQYF. As DNA, the CDR3 is TGTGCCAGCAGTATTTTCCGGCGGGGGGATACGCAGTATTTT.

The rearrangement links TRBV4-1 to TRBJ1-1; D is perhaps TRBD1 (6 bases). Per germline, CDR1 MGHRA and CDR2 YSYEKL. The CDR3 extends over 15 amino acids. Trimming removed 1 base at V and 1 base at J, with 10 bases between. The CDR3 spells CASSQAGAGNTEAFF. The CDR3 DNA sequence: TGCGCCAGCAGCCAAGCGGGGGCTGGGAACACTGAAGCTTTCTTT.

The sample holds a few counts of this clonotype. J is TRBJ2-5 and V is TRBV10-3, with 7 nucleotides matching TRBD2. The V segment lost 3 bases and the J segment 3 bases; nucleotides outside the gene matches: 4. Germline loops: CDR1 ENHRY, CDR2 SYGVKD. This CDR3 contains 14 residues. CDR3 nucleotides: TGTGCCATCAGTGAAGCGGGGCGGAAAGAGACCCAGTACTTC. It codes for CAISEAGRKETQYF.